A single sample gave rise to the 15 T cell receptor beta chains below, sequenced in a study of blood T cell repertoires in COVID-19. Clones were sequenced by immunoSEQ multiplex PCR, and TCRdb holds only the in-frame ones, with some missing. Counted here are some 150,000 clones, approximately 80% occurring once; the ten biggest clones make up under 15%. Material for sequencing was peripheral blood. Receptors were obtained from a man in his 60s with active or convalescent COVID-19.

The CDR3 here is CASSLAGPLHF. Here the CDR3 DNA reads TGTGCCAGCAGTTTAGCCGGGCCCCTCCACTTT. The V and J genes are TRBV27 and TRBJ1-6; D is ambiguous. V lost 2 bases, J lost 13 bases, and 6 bases lay in between. This CDR3 spans 11 amino acids. Germline assignment: CDR1 MNHEY and CDR2 SMNVEV (reference sequence).

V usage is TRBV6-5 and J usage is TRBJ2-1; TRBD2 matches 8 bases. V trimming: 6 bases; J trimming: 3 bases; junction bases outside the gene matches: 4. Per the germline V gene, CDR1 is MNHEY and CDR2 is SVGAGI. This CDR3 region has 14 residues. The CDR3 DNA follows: TGTGCCAGCAGACCAAGCGGGAGCTACAATGAGCAGTTCTTC. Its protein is CASRPSGSYNEQFF.

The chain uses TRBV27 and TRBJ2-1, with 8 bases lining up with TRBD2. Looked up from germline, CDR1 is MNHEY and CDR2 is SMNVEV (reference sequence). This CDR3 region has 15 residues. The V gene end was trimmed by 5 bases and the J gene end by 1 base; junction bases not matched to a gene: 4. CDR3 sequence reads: CASSRASGSYNEQFF. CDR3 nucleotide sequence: TGTGCCAGCAGTCGGGCTAGCGGGTCCTACAATGAGCAGTTCTTC.

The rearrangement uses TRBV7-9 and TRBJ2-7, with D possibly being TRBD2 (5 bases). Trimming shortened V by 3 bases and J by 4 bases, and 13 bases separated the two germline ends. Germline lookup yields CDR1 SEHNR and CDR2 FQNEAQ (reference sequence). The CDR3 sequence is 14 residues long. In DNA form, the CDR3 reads TGTGCCAGCAGCTTTACCGGGATTTCATACGAGCAGTACTTC. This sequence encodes CASSFTGISYEQYF.

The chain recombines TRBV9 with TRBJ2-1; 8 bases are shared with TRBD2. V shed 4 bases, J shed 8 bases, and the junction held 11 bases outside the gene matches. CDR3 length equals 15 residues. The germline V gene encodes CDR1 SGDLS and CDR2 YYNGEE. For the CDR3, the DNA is TGTGCCAGCAGCCCCTTCAGCGGGAGTAAGTATGAGCAGTTCTTC. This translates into CASSPFSGSKYEQFF.

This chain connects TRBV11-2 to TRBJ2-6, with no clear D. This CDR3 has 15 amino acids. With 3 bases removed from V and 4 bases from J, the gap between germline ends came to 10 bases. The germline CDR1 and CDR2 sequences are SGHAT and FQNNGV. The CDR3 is CASSFNSDGANVLTF. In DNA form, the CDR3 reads TGTGCCAGCAGCTTCAACAGTGACGGGGCCAACGTCCTGACTTTC.

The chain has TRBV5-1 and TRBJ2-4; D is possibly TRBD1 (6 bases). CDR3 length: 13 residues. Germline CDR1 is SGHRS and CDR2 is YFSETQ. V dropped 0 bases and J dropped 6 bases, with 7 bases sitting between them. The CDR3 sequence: CASSLATGNIQYF. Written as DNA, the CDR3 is TGCGCCAGCAGCTTGGCGACAGGAAACATTCAGTACTTC.

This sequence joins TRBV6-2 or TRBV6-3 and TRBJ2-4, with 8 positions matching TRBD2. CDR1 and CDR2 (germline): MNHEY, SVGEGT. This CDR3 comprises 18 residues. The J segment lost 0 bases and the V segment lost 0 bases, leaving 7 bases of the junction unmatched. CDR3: CASSYSTGSGTAKNIQYF. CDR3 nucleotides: TGTGCCAGCAGTTACTCGACGGGTAGCGGGACAGCCAAAAACATTCAGTACTTC.

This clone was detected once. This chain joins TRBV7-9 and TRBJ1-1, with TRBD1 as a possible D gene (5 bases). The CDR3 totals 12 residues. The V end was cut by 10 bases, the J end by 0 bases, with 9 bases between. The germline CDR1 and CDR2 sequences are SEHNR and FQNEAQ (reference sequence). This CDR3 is CATQTVNTEAFF. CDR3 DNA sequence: TGTGCCACCCAGACAGTGAACACTGAAGCTTTCTTT.

The CDR3 protein is CATSESDSSAFYGYTF. CDR3 DNA: TGTGCCACCAGTGAATCGGACTCCTCCGCGTTCTATGGCTACACCTTC. The rearrangement links TRBV24-1 to TRBJ1-2; D gene uncertain. The CDR3 is 16 residues long. Germline lookup yields CDR1 KGHDR and CDR2 SFDVKD. The V and J ends lost 4 bases and 4 bases respectively, with 18 bases between them.

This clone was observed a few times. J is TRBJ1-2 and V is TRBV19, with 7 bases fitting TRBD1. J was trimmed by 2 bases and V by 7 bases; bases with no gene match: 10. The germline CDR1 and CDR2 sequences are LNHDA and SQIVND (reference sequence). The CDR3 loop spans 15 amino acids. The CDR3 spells CASTSFLGQNYGYTF. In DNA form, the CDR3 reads TGTGCCAGTACCTCCTTCCTGGGACAGAACTATGGCTACACCTTC.

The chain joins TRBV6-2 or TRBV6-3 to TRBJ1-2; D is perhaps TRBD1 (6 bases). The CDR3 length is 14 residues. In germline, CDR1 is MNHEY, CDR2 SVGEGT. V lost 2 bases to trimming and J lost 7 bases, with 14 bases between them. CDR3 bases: TGTGCCAGCAGTTACCAAACAGGGAACGCTGGCTACACCTTC. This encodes CASSYQTGNAGYTF.

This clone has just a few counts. CDR3 nucleotide sequence: TGTGCCAGCAGTTTACTTGGCGGGACCTACGAGCAGTACTTC. As protein: CASSLLGGTYEQYF. This chain connects TRBV27 to TRBJ2-7; D perhaps matches TRBD2 (6 bases). The length of the CDR3 is 14 residues. Germline V lookup: CDR1 MNHEY, CDR2 SMNVEV (reference sequence). The V and J ends lost 2 bases and 2 bases respectively, with 10 bases between them.

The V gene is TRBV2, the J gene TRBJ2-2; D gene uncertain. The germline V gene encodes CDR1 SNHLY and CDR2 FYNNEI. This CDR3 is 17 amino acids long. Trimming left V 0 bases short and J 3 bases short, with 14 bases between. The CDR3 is CASSEAPFRGYTGELFF. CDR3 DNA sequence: TGTGCCAGCAGTGAAGCCCCTTTCCGCGGATACACCGGGGAGCTGTTTTTT.

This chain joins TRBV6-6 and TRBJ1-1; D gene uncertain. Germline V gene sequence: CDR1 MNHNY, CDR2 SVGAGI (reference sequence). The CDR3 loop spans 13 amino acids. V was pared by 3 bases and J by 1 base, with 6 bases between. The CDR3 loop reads CASSYGPNTEAFF. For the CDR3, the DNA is TGTGCCAGCAGTTATGGCCCGAACACTGAAGCTTTCTTT.